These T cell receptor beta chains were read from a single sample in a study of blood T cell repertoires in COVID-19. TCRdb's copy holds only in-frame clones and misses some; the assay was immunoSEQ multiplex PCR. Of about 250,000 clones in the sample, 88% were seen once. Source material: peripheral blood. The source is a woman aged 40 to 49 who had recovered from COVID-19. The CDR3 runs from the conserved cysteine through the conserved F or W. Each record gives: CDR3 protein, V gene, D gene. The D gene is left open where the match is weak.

CASSLRQRTNEKLFF	TRBV5-4	.
CASSYSSGRPYNEQFF	TRBV6-5	TRBD2
CASIGVKTSGRADTQYF	TRBV25-1	TRBD2
CASSLEAGAYNEQFF	TRBV7-3	TRBD2
CASSIAARGPYEQYF	TRBV19	TRBD1
CASSPNRRVTDTQYF	TRBV6-5	.
CASSFWTSGDQDTQYF	TRBV28	TRBD2
CASSPSGRVGEQYF	TRBV18	.
CASSVLAEVYNEQFF	TRBV5-1	TRBD2
CASSRYRDRANTGELFF	TRBV3-1/TRBV3-2	TRBD1
CASSQDPPGVEQYF	TRBV4-3	.
CAWSDGQGNQPQHF	TRBV30	TRBD1
CASSVELASNEQFF	TRBV9	TRBD2
CASSLTGPEETQYF	TRBV7-9	.
CASSTDTGTYEQYF	TRBV19	.
CASSSPSGRDYEQYF	TRBV28	TRBD2